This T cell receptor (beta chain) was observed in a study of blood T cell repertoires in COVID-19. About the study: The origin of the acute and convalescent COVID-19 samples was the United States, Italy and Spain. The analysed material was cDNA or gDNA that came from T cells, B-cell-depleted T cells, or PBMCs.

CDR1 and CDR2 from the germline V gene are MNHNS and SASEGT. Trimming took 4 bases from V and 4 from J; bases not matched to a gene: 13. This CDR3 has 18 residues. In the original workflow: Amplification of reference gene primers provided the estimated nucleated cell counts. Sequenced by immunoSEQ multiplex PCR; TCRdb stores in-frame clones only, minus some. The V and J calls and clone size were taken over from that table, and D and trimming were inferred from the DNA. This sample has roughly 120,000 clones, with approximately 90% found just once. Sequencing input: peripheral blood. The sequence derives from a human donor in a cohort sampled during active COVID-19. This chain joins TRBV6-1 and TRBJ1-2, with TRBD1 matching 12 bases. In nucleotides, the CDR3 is TGTGCCAGCAGTGCCTCTGGGGACAGGGGGCGAGGTAGCTATGGCTACACCTTC. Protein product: CASSASGDRGRGSYGYTF.